These T cell receptor beta chains were read from a single sample in a study of blood T cell repertoires in COVID-19. The data were produced by immunoSEQ multiplex PCR, yet TCRdb's version contains in-frame clones alone and is incomplete. The data contain around 100,000 clones, 85% of them singletons. The specimen sequenced was peripheral blood. The receptors here all came from a man aged 35 to 55 with acute or convalescent COVID-19. The CDR3 runs from the conserved cysteine through the conserved F or W. A D gene is named only where the DNA matches it firmly. Only some rows state a clone size, as once, few, many or a class for expanded clones.

CDR3nt	CDR3aa	v_gene	j_gene	abundance	d_gene
TGTGCCAGCAGTGAACGGGTCGCGGGGATGTACCAAGAGACCCAGTACTTC	CASSERVAGMYQETQYF	TRBV6-1	TRBJ2-5	NA	NA
TGTGCCAGCTCACCGGGGAGGGGTCCAAACTATGGCTACACCTTC	CASSPGRGPNYGYTF	TRBV18	TRBJ1-2	NA	NA
TGTGCCAGCAGTGAAACCCGGGACAGTGGCTACACCTTC	CASSETRDSGYTF	TRBV6-1	TRBJ1-2	NA	TRBD1
TGCGCCAGCAGTGAATGGACACGCTCTCCGGGAGGAAACAACAATGAGCAGTTCTTC	CASSEWTRSPGGNNNEQFF	TRBV10-1	TRBJ2-1	NA	TRBD2
TGTGCCAGCAGCCCCCTCGGTAATGAAAAACTGTTTTTT	CASSPLGNEKLFF	TRBV27	TRBJ1-4	NA	NA
TGTGCCAGCAGCTTCAGGGGGCCGGCAGATACGCAGTATTTT	CASSFRGPADTQYF	TRBV11-2	TRBJ2-3	NA	TRBD1
TGTGCCAGCAGCCAAGATTCTCGGGAATACGAGCAGTACTTC	CASSQDSREYEQYF	TRBV3-1/TRBV3-2	TRBJ2-7	NA	NA
TGTGCCAGCAGCATCATGGGACTAGCGGGGGTTGGCGGGGAGCTGTTTTTT	CASSIMGLAGVGGELFF	TRBV11-2	TRBJ2-2	NA	TRBD2
TGTGCCAGCAGCGTTGGGGACAGGTATAATTCACCCCTCCACTTT	CASSVGDRYNSPLHF	TRBV13	TRBJ1-6	NA	TRBD1
TGCGCCAGCAGCCAAGAGCCAGCGGCCGGCCAAAACATTCAGTACTTC	CASSQEPAAGQNIQYF	TRBV4-3	TRBJ2-4	NA	NA
TGTGCCAGCAGCACCGGGGTGGGAAATCAGCCCCAGCATTTT	CASSTGVGNQPQHF	TRBV6-5	TRBJ1-5	NA	NA
TGCGCCAGCAGCCAAACCCCAGGGGGACTCTACGAGCAGTACTTC	CASSQTPGGLYEQYF	TRBV4-1	TRBJ2-7	NA	NA
TGTGCCAGCAGAGGGGACTACGAGCAGTACTTC	CASRGDYEQYF	TRBV2	TRBJ2-7	NA	NA
TGTGCCAGCAGTTTGGACAGGGGCTGGGATACGCAGTATTTT	CASSLDRGWDTQYF	TRBV6-5	TRBJ2-3	NA	TRBD1
TGTGCCAGCAGTGTTCAGGGGGGCTCTGGAAACACCATATATTTT	CASSVQGGSGNTIYF	TRBV25-1	TRBJ1-3	NA	TRBD1
TGTGCCAGCAGGACTGGAACTAGAAAGGCGCCCAAAAACATTCAGTACTTC	CASRTGTRKAPKNIQYF	TRBV6-4	TRBJ2-4	NA	NA
TGTGCCAGCAGTTTATCTAGCGGGGGCACAGATACGCAGTATTTT	CASSLSSGGTDTQYF	TRBV27	TRBJ2-3	NA	TRBD2
TGTGCCAGCAGCCGGAACGGAGGAAGTAACTATGGCTACACCTTC	CASSRNGGSNYGYTF	TRBV3-1/TRBV3-2	TRBJ1-2	once	NA
TGTGCCAGCAGCTTATATAGCGGAGACGCATTACGCACAGATACGCAGTATTTT	CASSLYSGDALRTDTQYF	TRBV7-9	TRBJ2-3	NA	NA
TGTGCCTGGAGTGTACCACAGACGTATCAGCCCCAGCATTTT	CAWSVPQTYQPQHF	TRBV30	TRBJ1-5	NA	NA
TGTGCCAGCAGCACTAACAGGGACGCCACTGAAGCTTTCTTT	CASSTNRDATEAFF	TRBV11-1	TRBJ1-1	NA	NA
TGTGCCAGCAGCTTAGGCGGGGGCTTTTACGAGCAGTACTTC	CASSLGGGFYEQYF	TRBV7-2	TRBJ2-7	NA	NA
TGCGCCAGCAGCTCAAGCGGGGCCACCCCGGTGGAGCAGTACTTC	CASSSSGATPVEQYF	TRBV10-1	TRBJ2-7	few	TRBD2
TGTGCCAGCAAGACGGGCCACGCGGGGAACTATGGCTACACCTTC	CASKTGHAGNYGYTF	TRBV6-5	TRBJ1-2	NA	NA
TGTGCCTGGAGTTCCGGGACTAGCGGGACCCACGGCTCCGAGCAGTACTTC	CAWSSGTSGTHGSEQYF	TRBV30	TRBJ2-7	once	TRBD2
TGCGCCAGCAGCTCCTTGGACAGGGTCTATGGCTACACCTTC	CASSSLDRVYGYTF	TRBV5-1	TRBJ1-2	few	TRBD1
TGTGCCAGTAACCCCGGACAGGGGGCGACTAACTATGGCTACACCTTC	CASNPGQGATNYGYTF	TRBV19	TRBJ1-2	NA	TRBD1
TGTGCCAGCAGCCCTCAGCAGGGGAAGACCGGGGAGCTGTTTTTT	CASSPQQGKTGELFF	TRBV9	TRBJ2-2	NA	NA
TGTGCCAGCAGTCGACAGCGGAACACTGAAGCTTTCTTT	CASSRQRNTEAFF	TRBV6-5	TRBJ1-1	NA	NA
TGTGCCTGGTCAACTAGTTTCCTGGAGACCCAGTACTTC	CAWSTSFLETQYF	TRBV30	TRBJ2-5	NA	NA
TGCGCCAGCAGCTTGGGAGGCTATGGCTACACCTTC	CASSLGGYGYTF	TRBV5-1	TRBJ1-2	few	NA
TGCGCCAGCAGCCAAGAACCGGGGGCCTACGAGCAGTACTTC	CASSQEPGAYEQYF	TRBV4-3	TRBJ2-7	NA	NA
TGCGCCAGCAGCTTCAGGACAGGAGCCGGGGAGCTGTTTTTT	CASSFRTGAGELFF	TRBV5-1	TRBJ2-2	NA	TRBD1
TGTGCCAGCAGCTTGGGACAGGGGTGGGAGCAGTACTTC	CASSLGQGWEQYF	TRBV7-2	TRBJ2-7	few	TRBD1
TGTGCCAGCTCGGGGGGGGCTGGTGAAAAACTGTTTTTT	CASSGGAGEKLFF	TRBV7-8	TRBJ1-4	NA	NA
TGTGCCAGCAGTTACGGGGCCAAGGGGGGGAAAACTGAAGCTTTCTTT	CASSYGAKGGKTEAFF	TRBV6-5	TRBJ1-1	NA	NA
TGTGCCACCAGCAGAGTAGGGACAGGGAGTAACAATGAGCAGTTCTTC	CATSRVGTGSNNEQFF	TRBV15	TRBJ2-1	NA	TRBD1
TGCGCCAGCAGCACCGGGACTTTCTTGTTCACAGATACGCAGTATTTT	CASSTGTFLFTDTQYF	TRBV5-1	TRBJ2-3	NA	NA
TGTGCCAGCAGCCAAGGACTAGCGGGGGGCTCAATCTACAATGAGCAGTTCTTC	CASSQGLAGGSIYNEQFF	TRBV6-4	TRBJ2-1	NA	TRBD2
TGTGCCATCAGTGAGTCGGTAGCGGGAGGGCCGGGGACCCAGTACTTC	CAISESVAGGPGTQYF	TRBV10-3	TRBJ2-5	NA	TRBD2
TGCGCCAGCAGCCAAGGGGTGGGGGGCTCCTACAATGAGCAGTTCTTC	CASSQGVGGSYNEQFF	TRBV4-3	TRBJ2-1	NA	NA
TGTGCCAGCAGTTTAGCTCTAGCGGGGTACAATGAGCAGTTCTTC	CASSLALAGYNEQFF	TRBV28	TRBJ2-1	NA	TRBD2
TGTGCCTGGAGTATTGGGCTAGCGGGAGGTTACGAGCAGTACTTC	CAWSIGLAGGYEQYF	TRBV30	TRBJ2-7	NA	TRBD2
TGTGCCAGCAGCTTAGAGACAGGGGGCGTCAACGAGCAGTACTTC	CASSLETGGVNEQYF	TRBV7-2	TRBJ2-7	NA	TRBD1
TGTGCCAGCAGCTTACGGGAGTTAAGCAATCAGCCCCAGCATTTT	CASSLRELSNQPQHF	TRBV12-1	TRBJ1-5	NA	NA
TGTGCCAGCAGCCTCTGGGCCCGCGAGACCCAGTACTTC	CASSLWARETQYF	TRBV3-1/TRBV3-2	TRBJ2-5	once	NA
TGTGCCAGCAGTGGCAGGTCCCAGGGGGATCAGCCCCAGCATTTT	CASSGRSQGDQPQHF	TRBV25-1	TRBJ1-5	once	TRBD1
TGTGCCACCAGCTCAACAGGGCTCGAGCAGTACTTC	CATSSTGLEQYF	TRBV15	TRBJ2-7	NA	NA
TGCGCCAGCAGCTTGGAGACTAGCGGGGGTCCGTACCAAGAGACCCAGTACTTC	CASSLETSGGPYQETQYF	TRBV5-1	TRBJ2-5	NA	TRBD2
TGTGCCAGTAGTTCCATTGGAACAGGGTTTAAGTATCAGCCCCAGCATTTT	CASSSIGTGFKYQPQHF	TRBV19	TRBJ1-5	NA	NA
TGTGCCAGCACCTCTAGGGGGTTGGGTGAGCAGTTCTTC	CASTSRGLGEQFF	TRBV11-2	TRBJ2-1	NA	NA
TGTGCCAGCACGCCCCGGACAACATTACCGAAGCAGTACTTC	CASTPRTTLPKQYF	TRBV5-8	TRBJ2-7	NA	NA
TGTGCCAGCTCACCGGGAGGAGTAGGGTCACCCCTCCACTTT	CASSPGGVGSPLHF	TRBV18	TRBJ1-6	few	NA